One sample yielded the 19 T cell receptor beta chains listed below, sequenced in a study of blood T cell repertoires in COVID-19. Only in-frame clones appear in the TCRdb table, and some are missing; sequencing was by immunoSEQ multiplex PCR. The table shows approximately 280,000 clones, with around 89% occurring only once. Sequencing was carried out using peripheral blood. The receptors were sampled from a man between 40 and 49 years old with acute or convalescent COVID-19.

CDR3 coding DNA: TGTGCCAGCAGCTTAGGTAGTAAGCGGGCTCGTGGCACCGGGGAGCTGTTTTTT. Protein sequence: CASSLGSKRARGTGELFF. The rearrangement joins TRBV11-2 to TRBJ2-2; tentatively, D is TRBD2 (6 bases). The germline V gene has CDR1 SGHAT and CDR2 FQNNGV. The length of the CDR3 is 18 residues. V was pared by 1 base and J by 4 bases, with 19 bases between.

The chain employs TRBV5-1 and TRBJ2-7; 9 bases line up with TRBD1. Germline loops: CDR1 SGHRS, CDR2 YFSETQ. CDR3 length: 13 amino acids. The V gene end was trimmed by 7 bases and the J gene end by 6 bases; junction bases not matched to a gene: 8. The CDR3 reads CASGGQGPGEQYF. In DNA form, the CDR3 reads TGCGCCAGCGGGGGACAGGGACCGGGCGAGCAGTACTTC.

In its sample, this clone was seen a few times. The chain has TRBV11-2 and TRBJ1-2; no definite D call. This CDR3 is 14 amino acids long. CDR1 and CDR2 (germline): SGHAT, FQNNGV. The V gene lost 4 bases and the J gene lost 0 bases, with 9 bases spanning the gap. The CDR3, as DNA: TGTGCCAGCAGCTCGACACCAACTAACTATGGCTACACCTTC. Translation gives CASSSTPTNYGYTF. The variable domain in full, with the rest retrieved from reference TRBV11-2 and TRBJ1-2, is EAGVAQSPRYKIIEKRQSVAFWCNPISGHATLYWYQQILGQGPKLLIQFQNNGVVDDSQLPKDRFSAERLKGVDSTLKIQPAKLEDSAVYLCASSSTPTNYGYTFGSGTRLTVV.

This chain joins TRBV12-5 and TRBJ1-2, with TRBD1 identical over 8 bases. The CDR3 totals 16 residues. The trim removed 0 bases at V and 1 base at J, leaving 4 bases unmatched. CDR1 LGHNT and CDR2 FRNRAP come from the germline V gene. CDR3: CASGLVRRGLNYGYTF. The CDR3 nucleotides read TGTGCTAGTGGTTTGGTACGCAGGGGGCTTAACTATGGCTACACCTTC.

This clone was found once. The rearrangement uses TRBV5-8 and TRBJ2-3; D is possibly TRBD2 (5 bases). Between the trimmed V and J ends, which lost 3 bases and 3 bases, there was a span of 11 bases. Germline V gene data show CDR1 as SGHTS and CDR2 as YDEGEE. This CDR3 is 14 amino acids long. CDR3 region: CASSSGVWTDTQYF. The CDR3 DNA reads TGTGCCAGCAGCTCCGGGGTGTGGACAGATACGCAGTATTTT.

The chain recombines TRBV10-3 with TRBJ1-6, with D possibly TRBD1 on 5 matching bases. Germline-derived CDR1 and CDR2 are ENHRY and SYGVKD. The V and J ends lost 1 base and 10 bases respectively, with 11 bases between them. This CDR3 is 14 amino acids long. Written as DNA, the CDR3 is TGTGCCATCAGTGAGTTCGGGGGGGGGTCACCCCTCCACTTT. Translating it yields CAISEFGGGSPLHF.

This chain uses TRBV5-1 with TRBJ1-6, with 7 bases that match TRBD1. With V trimmed by 0 bases and J by 10 bases, 4 bases remained unmatched. CDR3 length: 14 residues. Germline lookup yields CDR1 SGHRS and CDR2 YFSETQ. The CDR3: CASSLDRGPSPLHF. In DNA, the CDR3 is TGCGCCAGCAGCTTGGACAGGGGTCCCTCACCCCTCCACTTT.

Regarding this clone: This sample also contains other DNA sequences that code for the same CDR3. The rearrangement uses TRBV19 and TRBJ1-1; 10 bases map to TRBD1. Per the germline V gene, CDR1 is LNHDA and CDR2 is SQIVND (reference sequence). Trimming took 5 bases from V and 1 from J; bases not matched to a gene: 4. This CDR3 is built from 15 residues. The CDR3 here is CASSRQGARNTEAFF. The CDR3, as DNA: TGTGCCAGTAGTCGACAGGGGGCCCGGAACACTGAAGCTTTCTTT.

The genes are TRBV5-6 and TRBJ2-6; 7 bases fit TRBD1. In germline, CDR1 is SGHDT, CDR2 YYEEEE. The ends lost 4 bases at V and 0 bases at J; junction bases unmatched: 13. This CDR3 spans 19 amino acids. The CDR3 DNA is TGTGCCAGCAGCCCACTCCCGGGGACAGCCTACTCTGGGGCCAACGTCCTGACTTTC. Protein product: CASSPLPGTAYSGANVLTF.

The chain is built from TRBV19 and TRBJ2-2; TRBD2 is a possible D gene (7 bases). The germline CDR1 and CDR2 sequences are LNHDA and SQIVND (reference sequence). CDR3 length: 15 residues. Deletions cut 6 bases from V and 4 bases from J, with 15 bases between. CDR3 residues: CASRDTGRVTGELFF. In nucleotides, the CDR3 is TGTGCCAGTAGGGATACAGGGAGGGTCACCGGGGAGCTGTTTTTT.

The V gene is TRBV18, the J gene TRBJ2-3, with TRBD2 matching over 9 bases. Looked up from germline, CDR1 is KGHSH and CDR2 is LQKENI. V shed 2 bases and J 0 bases; nucleotides not matched to a gene: 3. This CDR3 spans 16 amino acids. CDR3 DNA: TGTGCCAGCTCACCAGCGACTAGCGGTAGCACAGATACGCAGTATTTT. Translation: CASSPATSGSTDTQYF.

The rearrangement links TRBV5-1 to TRBJ2-3; 13 bases fit TRBD2. This CDR3 has 20 amino acids. V gave up 2 bases and J gave up 1 base; unmatched junction bases: 13. Germline values: CDR1 SGHRS, CDR2 YFSETQ. CDR3 loop: CASSFRGLAGSLRGTDTQYF. For the CDR3, the DNA is TGCGCCAGCAGCTTTCGGGGACTAGCGGGGTCCCTCCGTGGCACAGATACGCAGTATTTT.

The chain has TRBV5-4 and TRBJ2-1; D is ambiguous. CDR1 is SGHNT, CDR2 YYREEE, per germline (reference sequence). V gave up 1 base and J gave up 5 bases, with 10 bases separating them. The CDR3 is 14 amino acids. The CDR3 coding sequence is TGTGCCAGCAGCTTGCCCAGGTGGGACAATGAGCAGTTCTTC. Encoded protein: CASSLPRWDNEQFF.

Worth noting for this clone: In the same sample, other DNA sequences code for this CDR3. J is TRBJ1-2 and V is TRBV2, with D possibly TRBD1 on 5 matching bases. Per the germline V gene, CDR1 is SNHLY and CDR2 is FYNNEI. Trimming pared 6 bases from V and 5 bases from J, leaving 7 bases between. This CDR3 comprises 11 residues. The CDR3 sequence: CASRQEYGYTF. The CDR3 nucleotides read TGTGCCAGCAGACAGGAATATGGCTACACCTTC.

The chain links TRBV6-2 or TRBV6-3 to TRBJ1-2; 8 bases are a match to TRBD1. Per the germline V gene, CDR1 is MNHEY and CDR2 is SVGEGT. Trimming removed 4 bases from V and 0 bases from J; junction bases left unmatched: 7. The CDR3 extends over 16 amino acids. The CDR3 nucleotides are TGTGCCAGCAGTTCCCCCAGGGGGCGAGCTAACTATGGCTACACCTTC. Protein product: CASSSPRGRANYGYTF.

The rearrangement links TRBV2 to TRBJ1-1; D not certain. The germline V gene encodes CDR1 SNHLY and CDR2 FYNNEI. This CDR3 is 12 amino acids long. V lost 4 bases and J lost 4, with 7 bases in between. The CDR3 DNA sequence: TGTGCCAGCAGTGGGGCCTCCACTGAAGCTTTCTTT. This codes for CASSGASTEAFF.

V usage is TRBV7-3 and J usage is TRBJ1-1; D not certain. The CDR3 contains 13 residues. V gave up 5 bases and J gave up 3 bases, with 10 bases separating them. Germline lookup yields CDR1 SGHTA and CDR2 FQGTGA. The CDR3 DNA sequence: TGTGCCAGCAGCCTACACCGGGACACTGAAGCTTTCTTT. Its translation: CASSLHRDTEAFF.

The genes are TRBV10-2 and TRBJ1-2; D is ambiguous. The CDR3 is made up of 13 amino acids. Germline-derived CDR1 and CDR2 are WSHSY and SAAADI. Trimming took off 4 bases at V and 6 bases at J, with 12 bases between the two ends. The CDR3 is CASSATVLDGYTF. The DNA for the CDR3 is TGCGCCAGCAGTGCTACAGTATTGGATGGCTACACCTTC.

CDR3 in DNA: TGTGCCAGCAGTGAATTAGATTACTCCTACAATGAGCAGTTCTTC. This translates into CASSELDYSYNEQFF. The chain is built from TRBV2 and TRBJ2-1; D is undetermined. The germline V and J ends were trimmed by 2 bases and 0 bases, with 8 bases remaining between them. This CDR3 comprises 15 residues. Germline CDR1 reads SNHLY; CDR2 reads FYNNEI.